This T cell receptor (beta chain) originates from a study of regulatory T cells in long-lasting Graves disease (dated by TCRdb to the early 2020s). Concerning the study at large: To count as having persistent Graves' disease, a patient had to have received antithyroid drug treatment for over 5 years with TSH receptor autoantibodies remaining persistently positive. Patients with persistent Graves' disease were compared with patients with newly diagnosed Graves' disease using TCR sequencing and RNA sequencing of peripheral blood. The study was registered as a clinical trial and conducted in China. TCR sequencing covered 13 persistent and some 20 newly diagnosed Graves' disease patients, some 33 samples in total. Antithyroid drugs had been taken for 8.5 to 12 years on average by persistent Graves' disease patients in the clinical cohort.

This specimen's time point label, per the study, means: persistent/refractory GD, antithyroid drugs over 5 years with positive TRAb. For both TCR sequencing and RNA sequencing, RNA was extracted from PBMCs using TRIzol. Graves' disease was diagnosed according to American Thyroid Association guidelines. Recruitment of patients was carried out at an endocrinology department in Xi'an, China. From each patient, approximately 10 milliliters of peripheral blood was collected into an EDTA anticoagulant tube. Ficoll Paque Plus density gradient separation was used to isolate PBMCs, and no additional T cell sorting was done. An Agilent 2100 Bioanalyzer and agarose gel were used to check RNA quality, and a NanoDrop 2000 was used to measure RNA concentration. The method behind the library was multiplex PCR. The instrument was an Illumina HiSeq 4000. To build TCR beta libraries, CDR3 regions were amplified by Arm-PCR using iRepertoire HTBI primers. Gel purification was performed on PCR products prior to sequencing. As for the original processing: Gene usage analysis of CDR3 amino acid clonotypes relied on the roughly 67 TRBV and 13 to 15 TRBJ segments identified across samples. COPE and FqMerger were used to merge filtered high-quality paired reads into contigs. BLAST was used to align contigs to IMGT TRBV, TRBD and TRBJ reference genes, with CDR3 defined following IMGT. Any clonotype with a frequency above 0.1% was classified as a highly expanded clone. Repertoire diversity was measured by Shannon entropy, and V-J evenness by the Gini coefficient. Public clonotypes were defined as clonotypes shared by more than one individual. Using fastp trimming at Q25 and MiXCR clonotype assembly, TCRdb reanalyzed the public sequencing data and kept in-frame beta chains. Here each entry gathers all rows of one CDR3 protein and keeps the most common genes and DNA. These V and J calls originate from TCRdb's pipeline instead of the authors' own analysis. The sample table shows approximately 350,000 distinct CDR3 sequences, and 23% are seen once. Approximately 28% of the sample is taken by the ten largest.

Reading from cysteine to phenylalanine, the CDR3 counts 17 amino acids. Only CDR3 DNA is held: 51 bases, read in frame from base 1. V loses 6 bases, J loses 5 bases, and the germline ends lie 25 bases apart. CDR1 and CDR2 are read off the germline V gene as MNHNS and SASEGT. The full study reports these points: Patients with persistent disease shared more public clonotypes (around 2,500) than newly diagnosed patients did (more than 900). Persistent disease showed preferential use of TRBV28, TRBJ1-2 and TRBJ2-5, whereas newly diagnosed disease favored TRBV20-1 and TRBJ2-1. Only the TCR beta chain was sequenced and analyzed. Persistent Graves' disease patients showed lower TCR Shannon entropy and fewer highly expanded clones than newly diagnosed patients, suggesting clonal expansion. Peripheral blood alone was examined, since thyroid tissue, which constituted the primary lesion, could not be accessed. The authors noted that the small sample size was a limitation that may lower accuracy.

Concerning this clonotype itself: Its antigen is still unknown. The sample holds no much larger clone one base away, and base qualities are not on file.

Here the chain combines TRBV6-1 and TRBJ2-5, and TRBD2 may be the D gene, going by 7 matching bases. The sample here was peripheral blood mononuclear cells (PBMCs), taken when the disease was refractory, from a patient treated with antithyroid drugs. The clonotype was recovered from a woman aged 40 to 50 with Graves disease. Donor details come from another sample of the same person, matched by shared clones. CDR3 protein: CASSAGGLGGATETQYF. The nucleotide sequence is TGTGCCAGCAGCGCCGGGGGTCTAGGGGGGGCGACGGAGACCCAGTACTTC.